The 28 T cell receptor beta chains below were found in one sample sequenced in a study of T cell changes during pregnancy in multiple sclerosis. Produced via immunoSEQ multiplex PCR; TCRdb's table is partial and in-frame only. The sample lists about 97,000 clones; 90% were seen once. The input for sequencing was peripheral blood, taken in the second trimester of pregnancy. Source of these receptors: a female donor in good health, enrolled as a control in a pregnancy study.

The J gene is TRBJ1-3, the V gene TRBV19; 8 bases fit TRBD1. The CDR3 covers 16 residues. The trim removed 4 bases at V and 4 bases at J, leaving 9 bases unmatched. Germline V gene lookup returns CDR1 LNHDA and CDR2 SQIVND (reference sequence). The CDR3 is CASSRAQGVSGNTIYF. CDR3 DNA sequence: TGTGCCAGTAGTAGGGCACAGGGGGTGAGCGGAAACACCATATATTTT.

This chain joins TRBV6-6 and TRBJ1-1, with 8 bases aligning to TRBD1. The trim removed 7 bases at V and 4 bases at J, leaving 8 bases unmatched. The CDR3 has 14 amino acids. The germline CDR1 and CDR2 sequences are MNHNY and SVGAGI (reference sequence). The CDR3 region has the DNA TGTGCCAGCATCGATACTACAGGGGGCACTGAAGCTTTCTTT. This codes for CASIDTTGGTEAFF.

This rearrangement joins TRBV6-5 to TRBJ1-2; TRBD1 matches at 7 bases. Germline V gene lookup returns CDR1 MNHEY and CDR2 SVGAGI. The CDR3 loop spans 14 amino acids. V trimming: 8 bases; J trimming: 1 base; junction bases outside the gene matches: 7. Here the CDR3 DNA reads TGTGCCAGCCACCGGGACAGAAATAACTATGGCTACACCTTC. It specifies CASHRDRNNYGYTF.

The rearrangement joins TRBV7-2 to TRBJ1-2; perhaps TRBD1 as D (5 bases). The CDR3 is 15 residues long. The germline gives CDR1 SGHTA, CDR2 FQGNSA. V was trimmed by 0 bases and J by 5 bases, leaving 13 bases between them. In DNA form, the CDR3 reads TGTGCCAGCAGCTTAGCGGCCGGGGGAGGATATGGCTACACCTTC. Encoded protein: CASSLAAGGGYGYTF. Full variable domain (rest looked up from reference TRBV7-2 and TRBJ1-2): GAGVSQSPSNKVTEKGKDVELRCDPISGHTALYWYRQSLGQGLEFLIYFQGNSAPDKSGLPSDRFSAERTGGSVSTLTIQRTQQEDSAVYLCASSLAAGGGYGYTFGSGTRLTVV.

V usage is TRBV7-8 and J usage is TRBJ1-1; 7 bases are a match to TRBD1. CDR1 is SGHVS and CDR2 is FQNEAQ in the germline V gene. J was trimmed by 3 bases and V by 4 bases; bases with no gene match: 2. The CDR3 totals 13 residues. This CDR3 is CASSYDRDTEAFF. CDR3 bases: TGTGCCAGCAGCTATGACAGGGACACTGAAGCTTTCTTT. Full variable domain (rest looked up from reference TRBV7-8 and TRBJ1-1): GAGVSQSPRYKVAKRGQDVALRCDPISGHVSLFWYQQALGQGPEFLTYFQNEAQLDKSGLPSDRFFAERPEGSVSTLKIQRTQQEDSAVYLCASSYDRDTEAFFGQGTRLTVV.

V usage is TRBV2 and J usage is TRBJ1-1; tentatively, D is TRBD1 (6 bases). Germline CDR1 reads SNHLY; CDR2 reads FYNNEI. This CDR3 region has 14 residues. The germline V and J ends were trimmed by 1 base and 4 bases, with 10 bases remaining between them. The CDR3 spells CASSEVKGGTEAFF. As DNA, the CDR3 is TGTGCCAGCAGTGAAGTCAAAGGGGGCACTGAAGCTTTCTTT.

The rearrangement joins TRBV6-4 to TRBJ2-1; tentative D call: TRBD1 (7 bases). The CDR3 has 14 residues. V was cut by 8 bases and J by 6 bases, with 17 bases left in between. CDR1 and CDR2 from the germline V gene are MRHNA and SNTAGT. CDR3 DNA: TGTGCCAGCTCCGGGACAGAGGAGGGCAATGAGCAGTTCTTC. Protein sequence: CASSGTEEGNEQFF.

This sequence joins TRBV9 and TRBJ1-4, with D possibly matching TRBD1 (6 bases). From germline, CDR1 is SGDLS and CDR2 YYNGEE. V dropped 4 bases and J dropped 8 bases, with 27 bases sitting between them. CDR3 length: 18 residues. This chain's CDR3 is CASSRTPTSGGQEEKLFF. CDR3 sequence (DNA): TGTGCCAGCAGCCGAACCCCCACCTCGGGGGGGCAGGAAGAAAAACTGTTTTTT.

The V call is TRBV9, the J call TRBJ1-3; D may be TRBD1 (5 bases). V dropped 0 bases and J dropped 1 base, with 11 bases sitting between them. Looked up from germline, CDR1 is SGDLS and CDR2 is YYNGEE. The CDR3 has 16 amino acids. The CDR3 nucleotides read TGTGCCAGCAGCGTAGAACCAGGGCGGTCTGGAAACACCATATATTTT. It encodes CASSVEPGRSGNTIYF.

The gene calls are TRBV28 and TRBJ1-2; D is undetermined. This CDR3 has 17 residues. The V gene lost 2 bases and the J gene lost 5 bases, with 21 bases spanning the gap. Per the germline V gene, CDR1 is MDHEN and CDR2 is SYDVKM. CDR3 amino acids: CASSLAVGLYRNYGYTF. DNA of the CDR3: TGTGCCAGCAGTTTAGCGGTTGGACTCTACCGAAATTATGGCTACACCTTC.

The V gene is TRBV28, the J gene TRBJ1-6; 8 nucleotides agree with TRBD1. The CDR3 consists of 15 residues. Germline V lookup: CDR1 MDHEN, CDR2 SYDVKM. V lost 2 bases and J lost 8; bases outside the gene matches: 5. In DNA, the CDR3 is TGTGCCAGCAGTTTAAAGACAGGGGCCTATTCACCCCTCCACTTT. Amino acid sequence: CASSLKTGAYSPLHF.

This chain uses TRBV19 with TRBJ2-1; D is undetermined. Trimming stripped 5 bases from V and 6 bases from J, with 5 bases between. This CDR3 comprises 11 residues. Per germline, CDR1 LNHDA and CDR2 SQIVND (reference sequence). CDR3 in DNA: TGTGCCAGTAGTCTCTTCAATGAGCAGTTCTTC. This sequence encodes CASSLFNEQFF.

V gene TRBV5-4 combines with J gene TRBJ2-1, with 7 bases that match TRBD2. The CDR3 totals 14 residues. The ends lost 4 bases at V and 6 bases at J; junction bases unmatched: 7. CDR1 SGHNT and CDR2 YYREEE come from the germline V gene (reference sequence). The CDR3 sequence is CASSPPGGFNEQFF. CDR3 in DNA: TGTGCCAGCAGCCCCCCGGGGGGTTTCAATGAGCAGTTCTTC.

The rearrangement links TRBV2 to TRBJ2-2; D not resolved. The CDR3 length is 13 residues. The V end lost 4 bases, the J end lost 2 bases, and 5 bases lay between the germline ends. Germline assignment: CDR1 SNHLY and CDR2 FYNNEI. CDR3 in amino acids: CASSGGNTGELFF. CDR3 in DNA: TGTGCCAGCAGTGGCGGAAACACCGGGGAGCTGTTTTTT. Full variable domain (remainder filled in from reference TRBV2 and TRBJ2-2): EPEVTQTPSHQVTQMGQEVILRCVPISNHLYFYWYRQILGQKVEFLVSFYNNEISEKSEIFDDQFSVERPDGSNFTLKIRSTKLEDSAMYFCASSGGNTGELFFGEGSRLTVL.

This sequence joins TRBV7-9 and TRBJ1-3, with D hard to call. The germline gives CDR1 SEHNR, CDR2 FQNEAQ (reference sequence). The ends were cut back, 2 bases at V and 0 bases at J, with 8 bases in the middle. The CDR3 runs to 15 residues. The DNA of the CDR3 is TGTGCCAGCAGCTTAAACAGATACTCTGGAAACACCATATATTTT. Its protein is CASSLNRYSGNTIYF.

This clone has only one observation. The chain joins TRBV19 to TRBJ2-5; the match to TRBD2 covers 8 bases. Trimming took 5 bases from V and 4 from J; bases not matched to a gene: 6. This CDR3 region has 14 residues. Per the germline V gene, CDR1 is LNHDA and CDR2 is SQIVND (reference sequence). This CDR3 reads CASSFSRGGETQYF. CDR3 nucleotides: TGTGCCAGTAGTTTCTCCCGGGGGGGAGAGACCCAGTACTTC.

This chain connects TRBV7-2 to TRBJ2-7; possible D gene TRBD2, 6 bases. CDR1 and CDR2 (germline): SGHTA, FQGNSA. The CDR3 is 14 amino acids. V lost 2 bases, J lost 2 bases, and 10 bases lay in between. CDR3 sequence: CASSLKRETYEQYF. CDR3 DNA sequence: TGTGCCAGCAGCTTAAAACGGGAGACCTACGAGCAGTACTTC.

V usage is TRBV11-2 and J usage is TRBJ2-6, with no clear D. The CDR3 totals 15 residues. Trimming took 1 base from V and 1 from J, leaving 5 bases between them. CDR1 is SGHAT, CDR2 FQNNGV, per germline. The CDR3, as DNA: TGTGCCAGCAGCTTAGTGTATTCTGGGGCCAACGTCCTGACTTTC. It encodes CASSLVYSGANVLTF.

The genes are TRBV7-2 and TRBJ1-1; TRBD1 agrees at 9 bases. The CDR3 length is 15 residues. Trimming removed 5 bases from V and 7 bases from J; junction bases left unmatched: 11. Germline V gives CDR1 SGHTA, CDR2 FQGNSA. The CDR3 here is CASSHKLQGAIEAFF. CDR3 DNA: TGTGCCAGCAGCCATAAATTACAGGGGGCAATTGAAGCTTTCTTT.

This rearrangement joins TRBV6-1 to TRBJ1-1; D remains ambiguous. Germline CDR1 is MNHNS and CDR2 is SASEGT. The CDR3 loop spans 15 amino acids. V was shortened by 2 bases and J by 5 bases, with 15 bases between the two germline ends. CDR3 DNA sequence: TGTGCCAGCAGTGAAAGGGAGTGGAGTGGAACTGAAGCTTTCTTT. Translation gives CASSEREWSGTEAFF.

The CDR3 protein is CASSLQGLKEKLFF. The CDR3 nucleotides are TGTGCCAGCAGTCTACAGGGCTTAAAGGAAAAACTGTTTTTT. V and J are TRBV28 and TRBJ1-4; D might be TRBD1 (6 bases). Trimming pared 5 bases from V and 8 bases from J, leaving 15 bases between. Germline CDR1 reads MDHEN; CDR2 reads SYDVKM. The CDR3 sequence is 14 residues long.

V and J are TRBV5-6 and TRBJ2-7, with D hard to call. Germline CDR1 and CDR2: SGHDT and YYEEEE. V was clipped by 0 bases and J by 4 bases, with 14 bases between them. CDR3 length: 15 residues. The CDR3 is CASSLAPGPIYEQYF. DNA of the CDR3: TGTGCCAGCAGCTTGGCCCCAGGCCCCATATACGAGCAGTACTTC.

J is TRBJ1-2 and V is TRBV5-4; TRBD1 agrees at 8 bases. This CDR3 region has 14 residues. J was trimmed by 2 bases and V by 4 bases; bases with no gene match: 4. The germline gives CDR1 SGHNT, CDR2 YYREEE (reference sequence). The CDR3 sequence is CASSPGQVNYGYTF. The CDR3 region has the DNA TGTGCCAGCAGCCCGGGACAGGTCAACTATGGCTACACCTTC. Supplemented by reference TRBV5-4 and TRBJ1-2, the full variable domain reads ETGVTQSPTHLIKTRGQQVTLRCSSQSGHNTVSWYQQALGQGPQFIFQYYREEENGRGNFPPRFSGLQFPNYSSELNVNALELDDSALYLCASSPGQVNYGYTFGSGTRLTVV.

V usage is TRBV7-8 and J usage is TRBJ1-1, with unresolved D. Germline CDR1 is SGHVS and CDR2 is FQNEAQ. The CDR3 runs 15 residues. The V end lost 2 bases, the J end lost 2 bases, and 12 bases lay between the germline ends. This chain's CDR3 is CASSLRTEFNTEAFF. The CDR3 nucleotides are TGTGCCAGCAGCTTACGGACTGAATTTAACACTGAAGCTTTCTTT.

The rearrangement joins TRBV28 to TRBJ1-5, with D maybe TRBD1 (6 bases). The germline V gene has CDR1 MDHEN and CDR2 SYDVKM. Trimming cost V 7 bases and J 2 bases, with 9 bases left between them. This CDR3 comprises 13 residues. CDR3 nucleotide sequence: TGTGCCAGCAAACAGGGAGGCAATCAGCCCCAGCATTTT. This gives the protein CASKQGGNQPQHF.

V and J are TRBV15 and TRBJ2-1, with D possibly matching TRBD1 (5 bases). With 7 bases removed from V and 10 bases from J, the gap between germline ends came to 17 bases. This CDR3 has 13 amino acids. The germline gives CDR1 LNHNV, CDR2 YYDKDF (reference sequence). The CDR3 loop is CATTRKAGSEQFF. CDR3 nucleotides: TGTGCCACCACCCGAAAGGCAGGGTCCGAGCAGTTCTTC.

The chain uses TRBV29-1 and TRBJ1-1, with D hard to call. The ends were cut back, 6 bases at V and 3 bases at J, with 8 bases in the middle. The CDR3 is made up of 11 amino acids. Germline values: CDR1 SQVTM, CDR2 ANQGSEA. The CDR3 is CSVSRYTEAFF. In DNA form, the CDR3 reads TGCAGCGTGAGTCGCTACACTGAAGCTTTCTTT.

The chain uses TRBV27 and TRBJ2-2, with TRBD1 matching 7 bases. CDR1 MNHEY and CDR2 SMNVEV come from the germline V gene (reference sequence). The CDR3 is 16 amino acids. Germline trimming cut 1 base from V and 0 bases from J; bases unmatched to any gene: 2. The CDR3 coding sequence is TGTGCCAGCAGTTTATTACAGGGGTCGAACACCGGGGAGCTGTTTTTT. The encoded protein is CASSLLQGSNTGELFF.